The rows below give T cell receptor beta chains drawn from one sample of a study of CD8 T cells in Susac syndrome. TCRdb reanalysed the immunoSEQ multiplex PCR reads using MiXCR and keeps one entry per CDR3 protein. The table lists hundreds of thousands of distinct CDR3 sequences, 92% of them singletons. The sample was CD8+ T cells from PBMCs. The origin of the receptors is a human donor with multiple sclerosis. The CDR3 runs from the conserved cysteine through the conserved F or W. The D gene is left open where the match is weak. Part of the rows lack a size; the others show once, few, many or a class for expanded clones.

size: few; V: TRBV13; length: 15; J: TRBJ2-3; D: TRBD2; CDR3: CASSLSGGSTDTQYF
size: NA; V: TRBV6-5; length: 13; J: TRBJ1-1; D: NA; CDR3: CASTTPGVPEAFF
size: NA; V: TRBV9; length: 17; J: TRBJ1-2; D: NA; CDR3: CASSGQGYARVNYGYTF
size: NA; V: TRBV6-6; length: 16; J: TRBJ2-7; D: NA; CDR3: CASSYQPYRVPYEQYF
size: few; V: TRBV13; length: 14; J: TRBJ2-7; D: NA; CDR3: CASSPGPDSYEQYF
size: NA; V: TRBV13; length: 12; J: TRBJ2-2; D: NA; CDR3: CASSPGAGELFF
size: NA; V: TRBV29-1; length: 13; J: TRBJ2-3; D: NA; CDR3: CKVEGLGTDTQYF
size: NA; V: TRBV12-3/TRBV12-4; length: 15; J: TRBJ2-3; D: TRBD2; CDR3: CASSLWSGGVDTQYF
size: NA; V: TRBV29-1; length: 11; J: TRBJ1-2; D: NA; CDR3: CSVEVAGGYTF
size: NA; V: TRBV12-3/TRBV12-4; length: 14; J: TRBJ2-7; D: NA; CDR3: CASSPKGPTYEQYF
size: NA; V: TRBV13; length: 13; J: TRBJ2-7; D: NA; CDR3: CASSLGAGDEQYF
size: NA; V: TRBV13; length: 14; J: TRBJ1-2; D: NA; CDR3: CASSEQGVQYGYTF
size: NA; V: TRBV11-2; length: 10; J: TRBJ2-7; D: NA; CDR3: CAISNYEQYF
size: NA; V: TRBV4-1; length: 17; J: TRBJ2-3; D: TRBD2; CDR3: CASSPSSGGPRADTQYF
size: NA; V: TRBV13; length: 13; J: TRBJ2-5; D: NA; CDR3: CASSVAAQETQYF
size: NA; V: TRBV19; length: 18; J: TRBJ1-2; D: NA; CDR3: CASSIDSSRFGPRYGYTF
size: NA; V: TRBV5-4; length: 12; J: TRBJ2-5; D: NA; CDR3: CASNDGEETQYF
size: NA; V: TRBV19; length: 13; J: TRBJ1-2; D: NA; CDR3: CASSMGPNYGYTF
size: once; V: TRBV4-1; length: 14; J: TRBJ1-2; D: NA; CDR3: CASSYLGAQYGYTF
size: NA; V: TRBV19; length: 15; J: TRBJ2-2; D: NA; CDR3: CASRSGILNTGELFF
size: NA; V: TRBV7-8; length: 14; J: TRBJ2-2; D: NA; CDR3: CASSLGGNTGELFF
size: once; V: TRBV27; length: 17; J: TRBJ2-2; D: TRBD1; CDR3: CASSLFGQGAATGELFF
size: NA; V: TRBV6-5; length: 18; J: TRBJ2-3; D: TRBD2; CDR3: CASSYMAAASGQRGTQYF
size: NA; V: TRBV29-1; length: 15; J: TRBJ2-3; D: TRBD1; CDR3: CSVPLDRGFTDTQYF
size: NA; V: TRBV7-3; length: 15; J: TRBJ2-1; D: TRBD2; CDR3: CASSSSGRAENEQFF
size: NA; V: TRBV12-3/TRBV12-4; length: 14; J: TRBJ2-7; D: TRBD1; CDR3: CASSFGTGDYEQYF
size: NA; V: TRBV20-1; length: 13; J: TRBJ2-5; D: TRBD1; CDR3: CSASGTGGKTQYF
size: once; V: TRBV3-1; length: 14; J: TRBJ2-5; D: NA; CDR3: CASNWTGRRETQYF
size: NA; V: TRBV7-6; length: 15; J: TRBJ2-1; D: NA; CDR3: CASSLATHGVDEQFF
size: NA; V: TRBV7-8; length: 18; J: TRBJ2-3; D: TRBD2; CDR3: CASSPLIPGLPSTDTQYF
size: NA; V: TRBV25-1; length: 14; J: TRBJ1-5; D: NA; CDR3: CASSETGYGQPQHF
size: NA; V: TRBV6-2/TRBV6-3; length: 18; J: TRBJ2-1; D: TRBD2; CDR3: CASSYRYLAGAGENEQFF
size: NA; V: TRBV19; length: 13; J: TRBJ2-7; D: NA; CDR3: CASSPSPVYEQYF
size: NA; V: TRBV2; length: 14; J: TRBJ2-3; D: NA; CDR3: CASSEEGTTDTQYF
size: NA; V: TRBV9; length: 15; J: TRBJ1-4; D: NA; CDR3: CASSPLTATNEKLFF
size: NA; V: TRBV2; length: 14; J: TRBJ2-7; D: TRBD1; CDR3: CASTGTGVSYEQYF
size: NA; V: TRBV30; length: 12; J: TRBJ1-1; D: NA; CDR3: CAWRSVNTEAFF
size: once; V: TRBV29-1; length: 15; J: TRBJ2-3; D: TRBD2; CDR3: CSVERLAESTDTQYF
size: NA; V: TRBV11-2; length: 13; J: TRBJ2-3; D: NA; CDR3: CACLLTFTDTQYF
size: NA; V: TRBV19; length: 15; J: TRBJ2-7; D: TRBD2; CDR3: CASSIGLAGDYEQYF
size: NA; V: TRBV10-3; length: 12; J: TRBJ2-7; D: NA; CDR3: CAIRIDSYEQYF
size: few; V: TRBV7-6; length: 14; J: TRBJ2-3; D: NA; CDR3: CASSLETSTDTQYF
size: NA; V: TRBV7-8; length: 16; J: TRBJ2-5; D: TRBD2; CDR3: CASSLASGGTQETQYF
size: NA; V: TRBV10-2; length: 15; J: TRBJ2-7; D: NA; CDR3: CASSESTSLWHEQYF
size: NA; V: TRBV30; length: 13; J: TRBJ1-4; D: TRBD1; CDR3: CAWTGTVNEKLFF
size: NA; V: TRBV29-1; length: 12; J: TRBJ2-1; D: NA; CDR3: CSVVPEDNEQFF
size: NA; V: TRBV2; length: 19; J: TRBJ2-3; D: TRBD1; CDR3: CATAGRDRGTLRGGDTQYF
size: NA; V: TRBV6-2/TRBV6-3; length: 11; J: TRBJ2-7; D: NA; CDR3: CASSRYYEQYF
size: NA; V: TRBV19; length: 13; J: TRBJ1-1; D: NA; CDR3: CASRPRGFTEAFF
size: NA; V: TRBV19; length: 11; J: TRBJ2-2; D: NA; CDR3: CASSGTGELFF
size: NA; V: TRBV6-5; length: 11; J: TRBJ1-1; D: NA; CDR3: CASRESTEAFF
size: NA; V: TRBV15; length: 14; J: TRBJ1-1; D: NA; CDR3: CATSSDEGNTEAFF
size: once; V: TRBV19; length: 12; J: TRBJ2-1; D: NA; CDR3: CASSMGPNEQFF
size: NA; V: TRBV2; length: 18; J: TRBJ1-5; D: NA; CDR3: CASSESEDGFGGNQPQHF
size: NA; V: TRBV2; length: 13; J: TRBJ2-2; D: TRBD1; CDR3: CAKQGQGKGELFF
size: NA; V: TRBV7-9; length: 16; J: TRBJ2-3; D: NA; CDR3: CASSLAIGALTDTQYF
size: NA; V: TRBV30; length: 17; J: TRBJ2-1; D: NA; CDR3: CAWTARSAGPSTNEQFF